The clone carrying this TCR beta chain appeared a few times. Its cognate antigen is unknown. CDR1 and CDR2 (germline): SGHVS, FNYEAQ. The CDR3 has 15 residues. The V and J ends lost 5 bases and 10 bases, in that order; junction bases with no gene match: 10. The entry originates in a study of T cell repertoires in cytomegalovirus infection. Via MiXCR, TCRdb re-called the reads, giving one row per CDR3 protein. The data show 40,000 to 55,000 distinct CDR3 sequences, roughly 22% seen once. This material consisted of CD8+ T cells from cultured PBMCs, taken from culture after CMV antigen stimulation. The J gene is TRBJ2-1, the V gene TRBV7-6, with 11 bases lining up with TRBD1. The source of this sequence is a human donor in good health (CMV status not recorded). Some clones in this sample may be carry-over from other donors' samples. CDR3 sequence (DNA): TGTGCCAGCAGCCTCCGGGACAGGGGGGTAGACGAGCAGTTCTTC. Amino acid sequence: CASSLRDRGVDEQFF.